This TCR beta chain came from a study of blood T cell repertoires in COVID-19 (dated by TCRdb to about 2020). Looking at the study overall: Collaborator samples came from the United States, Italy and Spain and covered acute and convalescent phases of COVID-19. Samples were obtained from the ongoing ImmuneRACE study (first 160 participants) and from 1,000 to 1,500 subjects provided by 6 global collaborators. Subjects who had been exposed to COVID-19, were actively infected with it, or had recovered from it provided the deeply sampled blood TCRbeta repertoires that made up the dataset. The material from the prospective study consisted of cDNA or gDNA derived from T cells, B-cell-depleted T cells, or PBMCs. Where available, HLA class I and class II types were taken from metadata supplied by the sample provider and were not determined by assay-based typing. A freely available public database, intended as a resource for researchers studying the immune response to SARS-CoV-2, is where the repertoires were released. Nearly every sample came with metadata listing a de-identified subject ID, COVID-19 status, age in years and sex.

Summary of the overall study and its limitations: The quantity of clinical and demographic metadata differed by source and by participant and was supplied without curation.

TCRbeta CDR3 regions were amplified from genomic DNA by means of the immunoSEQ Assay, a bias-controlled multiplex PCR. The published analysis was carried out like this. Nucleated cell counts per sample were estimated from amplification of reference gene primers within the assay. To quantify the absolute abundance of each unique TCRbeta CDR3 rearrangement, sequence reads were collapsed and filtered. For each sample, productive Simpson clonality was calculated by taking the square root of Simpson's diversity index across productive rearrangements. The source is immuneACCESS, and TCRdb retained only in-frame sequences with V and J called. Part of the clones is not carried over; for the studies checked, unresolved V genes explain less than half of this, and the remainder is unexplained. The V and J calls and the clone size are those of that table, but D and trimming were determined from the DNA. This sample holds some 240,000 clones; 82% were observed only once. Of the sample, around 11% falls within the top ten clones.

Collaborating institutions collected whole blood in K2EDTA tubes following their own protocols. For TCRbeta analysis, collaborators shipped samples in one of three forms: frozen whole blood, isolated PBMCs, or DNA extracted from either of those sample types. The junction shows trimming of 0 bases on V and 4 bases on J, and the gene matches do not reach 8 bases of it. Inclusive of the bounding cysteine and phenylalanine, the CDR3 is 16 residues long. CDR3 DNA only is kept here, 48 bases in frame from base 1. CDR1 is given as MGHRA and CDR2 as YSYEKL, both from the germline V gene. A few counts support this clone. Its antigen is not yet known. No per-base quality is available; no much larger clone lies one base away.

The sequenced sample consisted of peripheral blood. The rearrangement combines TRBV4-1 with TRBJ1-2; 7 bases in the junction line up with TRBD1. This clonotype was sampled from a woman aged 55-69 years with active or convalescent COVID-19. This receptor has the CDR3 CASSQDPAGGTYGYTF. In nucleotide form, the sequence is TGCGCCAGCAGCCAAGATCCGGCAGGGGGAACCTATGGCTACACCTTC.